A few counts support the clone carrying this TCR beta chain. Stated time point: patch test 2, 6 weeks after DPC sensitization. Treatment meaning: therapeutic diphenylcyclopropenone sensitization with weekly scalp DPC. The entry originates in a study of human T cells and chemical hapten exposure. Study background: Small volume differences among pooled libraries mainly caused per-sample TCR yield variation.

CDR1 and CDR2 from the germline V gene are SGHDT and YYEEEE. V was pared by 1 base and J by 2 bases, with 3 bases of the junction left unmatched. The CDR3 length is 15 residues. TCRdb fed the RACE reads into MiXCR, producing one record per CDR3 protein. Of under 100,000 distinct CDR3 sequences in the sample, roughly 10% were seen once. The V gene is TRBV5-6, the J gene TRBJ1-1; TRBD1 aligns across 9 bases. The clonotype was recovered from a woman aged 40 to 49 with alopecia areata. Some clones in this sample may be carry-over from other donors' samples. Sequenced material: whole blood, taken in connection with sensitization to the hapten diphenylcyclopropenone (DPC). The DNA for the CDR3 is TGTGCCAGCAGCTTGATTACAGGGGGCAACACTGAAGCTTTCTTT. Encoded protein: CASSLITGGNTEAFF.